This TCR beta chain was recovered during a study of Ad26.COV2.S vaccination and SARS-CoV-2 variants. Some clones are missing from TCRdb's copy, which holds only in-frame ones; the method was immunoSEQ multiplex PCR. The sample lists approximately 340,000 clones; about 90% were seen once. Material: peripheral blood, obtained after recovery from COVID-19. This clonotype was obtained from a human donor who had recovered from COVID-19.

DNA for the CDR3: TGTGCCAGTAGTCCCCATGCTGGGGGTACGGGACAGGGGCTTCATGGCTACACCTTC. It specifies CASSPHAGGTGQGLHGYTF. This chain joins TRBV19 and TRBJ1-2; 10 bases fit TRBD1. J was trimmed by 6 bases and V by 5 bases; bases with no gene match: 21. This CDR3 is 19 amino acids long. Germline CDR1 and CDR2: LNHDA and SQIVND (reference sequence). Full variable domain (remainder filled in from reference TRBV19 and TRBJ1-2): DGGITQSPKYLFRKEGQNVTLSCEQNLNHDAMYWYRQDPGQGLRLIYYSQIVNDFQKGDIAEGYSVSREKKESFPLTVTSAQKNPTAFYLCASSPHAGGTGQGLHGYTFGSGTRLTVV.